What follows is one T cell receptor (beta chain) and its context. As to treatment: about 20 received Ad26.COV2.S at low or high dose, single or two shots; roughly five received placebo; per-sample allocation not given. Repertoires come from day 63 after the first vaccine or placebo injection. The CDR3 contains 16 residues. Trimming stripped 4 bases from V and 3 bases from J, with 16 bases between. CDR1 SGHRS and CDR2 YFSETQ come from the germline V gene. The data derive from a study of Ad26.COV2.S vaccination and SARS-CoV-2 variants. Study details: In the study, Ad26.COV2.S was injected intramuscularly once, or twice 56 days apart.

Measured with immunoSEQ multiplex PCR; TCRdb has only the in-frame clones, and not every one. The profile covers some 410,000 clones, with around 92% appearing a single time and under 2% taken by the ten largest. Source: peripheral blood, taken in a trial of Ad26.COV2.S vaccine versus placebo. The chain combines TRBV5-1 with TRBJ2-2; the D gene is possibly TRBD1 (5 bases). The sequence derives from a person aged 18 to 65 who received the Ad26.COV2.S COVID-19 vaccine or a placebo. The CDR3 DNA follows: TGCGCCAGCAGCCGCCCGACAGAAGAGTACACCGGGGAGCTGTTTTTT. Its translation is CASSRPTEEYTGELFF.